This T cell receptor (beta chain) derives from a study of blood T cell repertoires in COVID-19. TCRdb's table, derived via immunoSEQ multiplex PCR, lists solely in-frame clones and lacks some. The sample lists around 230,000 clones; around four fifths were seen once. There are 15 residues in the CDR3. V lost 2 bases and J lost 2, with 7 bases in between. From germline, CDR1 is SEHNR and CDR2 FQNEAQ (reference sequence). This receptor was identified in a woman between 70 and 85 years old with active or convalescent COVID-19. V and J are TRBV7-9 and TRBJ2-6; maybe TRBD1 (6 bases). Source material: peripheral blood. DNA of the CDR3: TGTGCCAGCAGCTTATCAGGGGCTGGGGCCAACGTCCTGACTTTC. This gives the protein CASSLSGAGANVLTF.